A single sample gave rise to the 32 T cell receptor beta chains below, sequenced in a study of tumor-infiltrating lymphocytes in primary liver carcinoma. In addition to blood RNA drawn from unsorted whole blood, germline DNA was extracted. Reverse transcription of 450 to 500 ng total RNA with a constant-region primer produced TCR beta cDNA. What produced the TCR beta libraries was three nested multiplex PCR rounds using slightly modified ARM-PCR. Each of the first two PCR rounds ran approximately 11 cycles with TRBV1-TRBV30 forward and C-beta reverse primers. TCRdb reprocessed the multiplex PCR reads with MiXCR, giving one entry per CDR3 protein. This sample has nearly 200,000 distinct CDR3 sequences; around 60% occur once, and the top ten carry approximately 6.5%. Material: peripheral blood. Source of these receptors: an older woman with primary liver carcinoma and hepatitis B virus infection.

The chain combines TRBV28 with TRBJ2-1, with TRBD1 as a possible D gene (5 bases). V dropped 4 bases and J dropped 7 bases, with 20 bases sitting between them. CDR3 length: 16 residues. The germline V gene has CDR1 MDHEN and CDR2 SYDVKM. CDR3 nucleotide sequence: TGTGCCAGCAGTTCCGGAACAAGGGGCCCGGATAATGAGCAGTTCTTC. It translates to CASSSGTRGPDNEQFF.

Of note for this clonotype: This is likely a read error, given that the CDR3 carries no conserved phenylalanine or tryptophan at its end. The V gene is TRBV11-2, the J gene TRBJ2-5; 8 nucleotides align to TRBD1. Germline CDR1 reads SGHAT; CDR2 reads FQNNGV. This CDR3 spans 14 amino acids. As DNA, the CDR3 is TGTGCCAGCAGCTTAACAGGGGGTCAAGAGATCCAGTACATC. This encodes CASSLTGGQEIQYI.

With respect to this clonotype: A read error may account for a junction end that differs from germline. This chain joins TRBV29-1 and TRBJ1-2; D might be TRBD1 (5 bases). The CDR3 contains 12 residues. The germline gives CDR1 SQVTM, CDR2 ANQGSEA. The CDR3 region is CSAMGDDYDYTF. The CDR3, as DNA: TGTAGCGCCATGGGGGACGACTATGACTACACCTTC. Using reference TRBV29-1 and TRBJ1-2 for the parts outside the CDR3, the full variable domain is SAVISQKPSRDICQRGTSLTIQCQVDSQVTMMFWYRQQPGQSLTLIATANQGSEATYESGFVIDKFPISRPNLTFSTLTVSNMSPEDSSIYLCSAMGDDYDYTFGSGTRLTVV.

Concerning this clonotype: Being one base from a much bigger clone, this may be a read error. This sequence joins TRBV5-6 and TRBJ2-3; D is unresolved. This CDR3 comprises 13 residues. The V gene's germline CDR1 is SGHDT and CDR2 YYEEEE. In DNA, the CDR3 is TGTGCCAGCAGCTCCCGCGGAACAGTTACGCAGTATTTT. Translating it yields CASSSRGTVTQYF.

As to this clonotype: A much more abundant neighbour one base away suggests this may be a read error. This chain links TRBV6-2 or TRBV6-3 with TRBJ2-7; D not certain. The CDR3 contains 12 residues. Looked up from germline, CDR1 is MNHEY and CDR2 is SVGEGT. CDR3 bases: TGTGTCAGCAGTTCCGTAGTCCCCGAGCAGTACTTC. Translated, it gives CVSSSVVPEQYF.

As concerns this clonotype: One junction end disagrees with the germline gene, perhaps due to a read error. The chain has TRBV11-1 and TRBJ2-7; 8 bases map to TRBD2. The CDR3 extends over 16 amino acids. Germline V gene lookup returns CDR1 SGHAT and CDR2 FQDESV (reference sequence). The CDR3 sequence is CTSSPTRGLVSYEEYF. For the CDR3, the DNA is TGTACCAGCAGCCCAACCAGGGGACTAGTTTCCTACGAGGAGTACTTC.

This clonotype was detected once. This clone may be a read error of a much larger clone one base away. The chain is built from TRBV6-1 and TRBJ2-2; 8 nucleotides agree with TRBD1. Trimming removed 6 bases from V and 6 bases from J; junction bases left unmatched: 9. The CDR3 covers 15 residues. Germline loops: CDR1 MNHNS, CDR2 SASEGT. DNA for the CDR3: TGTGCCAGCAGCTCACAGGGGGTGGCCGCCGGGGAGCTGTTTTTT. This gives the protein CASSSQGVAAGELFF.

On this clonotype itself: A read error is possible here, since a much larger clone lies one base away. The chain has TRBV12-3 or TRBV12-4 and TRBJ1-1; TRBD1 agrees at 8 bases. CDR3 size: 14 residues. The CDR3 region has the DNA TGTGTCAGCAGACCGGGACAGGCCAACACTGAAGCTTTCTTT. The encoded protein is CVSRPGQANTEAFF.

Many counts were recorded for this clonotype. This chain joins TRBV28 and TRBJ1-5, with a weak D call TRBD1 (5 bases). Germline-derived CDR1 and CDR2 are MDHEN and SYDVKM. Trimming left V 2 bases short and J 7 bases short, with 15 bases between. This CDR3 is 15 amino acids long. CDR3 in DNA: TGTGCCAGCAGTTTAGTTGGCGGGACTGGGCAGCCCCAGCATTTT. This translates into CASSLVGGTGQPQHF.

Of note for this clonotype: This may arise from a read error, as a much more abundant clone is one base away. This sequence joins TRBV6-6 and TRBJ2-7; the match to TRBD2 covers 9 bases. Germline CDR1 and CDR2: MNHNY and SVGAGI (reference sequence). The CDR3 runs to 15 residues. V lost 11 bases, J lost 6 bases, and 17 bases stayed unmatched. CDR3 amino acids: CAGGLAGGRAGEQYF. Here the CDR3 DNA reads TGTGCCGGCGGACTTGCGGGGGGGAGGGCCGGCGAGCAGTACTTC.

This clonotype was seen a few times. V is TRBV28 and J is TRBJ2-4; D call uncertain. There are 12 residues in the CDR3. Germline CDR1 MDHEN, CDR2 SYDVKM. V was trimmed by 6 bases and J by 4 bases, leaving 7 bases between them. CDR3 in DNA: TGTGCCAGCAGCCGCAAAAAAAACATTCAGTACTTC. Its protein is CASSRKKNIQYF.

Only a few counts were recorded for this clonotype. The chain is built from TRBV5-4 and TRBJ2-3; 8 bases line up with TRBD2. Germline V gene sequence: CDR1 SGHNT, CDR2 YYREEE (reference sequence). The CDR3 loop spans 20 amino acids. Trimming at V came to 6 bases and at J to 3 bases, leaving 24 bases not matched to a gene. The CDR3: CASTSFSGGAALGNTDTQYF. The CDR3 DNA sequence: TGTGCCAGCACCAGCTTTTCGGGGGGGGCAGCTTTAGGTAATACAGATACGCAGTATTTT.

As concerns this clonotype: Given a much more abundant clone one base away, this may be a read error. The chain links TRBV5-1 to TRBJ2-5; possibly TRBD1 or TRBD2 for D (5 bases each). Germline assignment: CDR1 SGHRS and CDR2 YFSETQ. CDR3 length equals 14 residues. CDR3 residues: CASNLARGEETQYF. The CDR3 DNA is TGCGCCAGCAACTTGGCCCGGGGCGAAGAGACCCAGTACTTC.

This clonotype turned up a few times. Just one base apart from a much larger clone, this may be a read error. The CDR3, as DNA: TGCAGCGCCCGGGGAGAGGACACCGGGGAGCTGTTTTTT. Its protein product is CSARGEDTGELFF. This chain connects TRBV29-1 to TRBJ2-2; possible D gene TRBD2, 5 bases. The CDR3 extends over 13 amino acids. Germline CDR1 and CDR2: SQVTM and ANQGSEA. V lost 7 bases, J lost 3 bases, and 12 bases lay in between.

Concerning this clonotype itself: This may stem from a read error, because a much larger clone lies one nucleotide away. The rearrangement links TRBV6-5 to TRBJ2-3; TRBD2 agrees at 13 bases. CDR3 length equals 16 residues. Germline V gives CDR1 MNHEY, CDR2 SVGAGI. V lost 1 base and J lost 3; bases outside the gene matches: 1. The CDR3 spells CASSYLTSGRTDTQYF. CDR3 nucleotides: TGTGCCAGCAGTTACTTGACTAGCGGGAGGACAGATACGCAGTATTTT.

The chain employs TRBV6-2 or TRBV6-3 and TRBJ2-5; 9 nucleotides agree with TRBD2. This CDR3 spans 16 amino acids. The germline CDR1 and CDR2 sequences are MNHEY and SVGEGT. Here the CDR3 reads CGSSTGLAGEQETQYF. The CDR3 DNA is TGTGGGAGCAGTACTGGATTAGCGGGGGAACAAGAGACCCAGTACTTC.

In the case of this clonotype: Compared with germline, one end of the junction differs, possibly owing to a read error. The chain links TRBV4-1 to TRBJ1-1; D gene uncertain. This CDR3 region has 15 residues. CDR1 is MGHRA and CDR2 is YSYEKL in the germline V gene. CDR3 nucleotide sequence: TGCGCCAGCACCCAAAGCCCGGGAGTAGACACTGTAGCTTTCTTT. It yields the protein CASTQSPGVDTVAFF.

This clonotype was detected ten times or more. This chain joins TRBV4-2 and TRBJ2-1; the D is unclear. CDR3 length: 15 amino acids. Trimming cost V 0 bases and J 5 bases, with 11 bases left between them. Germline assignment: CDR1 LGHNA and CDR2 YNFKEQ. DNA of the CDR3: TGTGCCAGCAGCCAAGATGTGCAGCGCGACAATGAGCAGTTCTTC. Encoded protein: CASSQDVQRDNEQFF.

This sequence joins TRBV11-2 and TRBJ2-5; D might be TRBD2 (6 bases). The CDR3 loop spans 16 amino acids. Germline CDR1 SGHAT, CDR2 FQNNGV. Trimming removed 3 bases from V and 4 bases from J, with 18 bases in between. CDR3 DNA sequence: TGTGCCAGCAGCTTGCGCTACGGATTCGGGGGAGAGACCCAGTACTTC. Its translation is CASSLRYGFGGETQYF. The entire variable domain, with the rest obtained from reference TRBV11-2 and TRBJ2-5, is as follows: EAGVAQSPRYKIIEKRQSVAFWCNPISGHATLYWYQQILGQGPKLLIQFQNNGVVDDSQLPKDRFSAERLKGVDSTLKIQPAKLEDSAVYLCASSLRYGFGGETQYFGPGTRLLVL.

In the case of this clonotype: The CDR3 ends on some other residue instead of the conserved phenylalanine or tryptophan, so this is likely a read error. No DNA is shown, since the ends of the CDR3 on it are uncertain; the CDR3 is the one TCRdb lists. The rearrangement joins TRBV11-2 to TRBJ2-1; the table's D gene call, TRBD2, was not cross checked with the DNA. CDR1 SGHAT and CDR2 FQNNGV come from the germline V gene. The CDR3 is 14 residues long, counting both termini. The CDR3 sequence: CASSLGRDYNERFL.

Points on this clonotype: This may come from a read error, since a much larger clone is one base off. This CDR3 fails to terminate in the conserved phenylalanine or tryptophan, so it likely reflects a read error. The chain joins TRBV14 to TRBJ2-1; D is undetermined. CDR3 length: 13 amino acids. Trimming stripped 1 base from V and 0 bases from J, with 1 base between. The germline gives CDR1 SGHDN, CDR2 FVKESK. CDR3 coding DNA: TGTGCCAGCAGCCAAGTCTCCTACAATGAGCAGTTCTAC. It translates to CASSQVSYNEQFY.

This sequence joins TRBV7-9 and TRBJ1-6; 8 bases fit TRBD1. CDR1 and CDR2 from the germline V gene are SEHNR and FQNEAQ (reference sequence). The junction had 7 bases not matched to a gene; V was cut back by 5 bases and J by 4 bases. This CDR3 region has 16 residues. The CDR3 DNA follows: TGTGCCAGCAGCGAGGAGGGGACAGGATATAATTCACCCCTCCACTTT. It is translated as CASSEEGTGYNSPLHF.

As for this clonotype: A much larger clone differs from this one at a single base, so this may be a read error. The rearrangement joins TRBV10-3 to TRBJ2-7; 10 bases line up with TRBD2. Germline V lookup: CDR1 ENHRY, CDR2 SYGVKD. The V and J ends lost 6 bases and 2 bases, in that order; junction bases with no gene match: 4. The CDR3 consists of 14 residues. CDR3 coding DNA: TGTGCCATCAGGAGGACTAGCGGACCCTACGAGCAGTACTTC. This sequence encodes CAIRRTSGPYEQYF.

Note on this clonotype: Germline and junction disagree at one end, which may indicate a read error. The chain recombines TRBV4-2 with TRBJ1-3; TRBD1 matches 7 bases. CDR1 is LGHNA and CDR2 is YNFKEQ in the germline V gene. The CDR3 covers 15 residues. The CDR3 reads CASSQGGQSGNTTYF. The CDR3 DNA reads as TGTGCCAGCAGCCAAGGGGGACAGTCTGGAAACACCACATATTTT.

As regards this clonotype: An end of the junction differs from the germline gene, which may be a read error. The chain links TRBV11-2 to TRBJ2-3; D is perhaps TRBD1 (5 bases). Germline V CDR1 and CDR2: SGHAT, FQNNGV. CDR3 size: 15 residues. The CDR3 coding sequence is TGTGCCATCAGCCCTAGGTGGTCTTTGACAGATACGCGGTATTTT. Its protein product is CAISPRWSLTDTRYF.

Note on this clonotype: Given a much more abundant clone one base away, this may be a read error. The conserved final phenylalanine or tryptophan is absent from the CDR3, which likely points to a read error. This chain connects TRBV14 to TRBJ2-1, with D perhaps given as TRBD1 or TRBD2 (6 bases each). The V gene's germline CDR1 is SGHDN and CDR2 FVKESK. CDR3 length: 15 residues. V shed 6 bases and J shed 9 bases, with 21 bases lying between them. The CDR3 DNA is TGTGCCAGCAGAGGGTGGGGGCTAGCCGGGAGTGAGCAGTTCTAC. Residues: CASRGWGLAGSEQFY.

This clonotype was recorded once. This chain connects TRBV11-2 to TRBJ2-1; D ambiguous. CDR1 and CDR2 from the germline V gene are SGHAT and FQNNGV. The V and J ends lost 0 bases and 7 bases respectively, with 7 bases between them. The CDR3 sequence is 13 residues long. The CDR3 DNA follows: TGTGCCAGCAGCTTAGATAGGTTAAATGAGCAGTTCTTC. Translation gives CASSLDRLNEQFF. The complete variable domain, with remaining parts taken from reference TRBV11-2 and TRBJ2-1, reads EAGVAQSPRYKIIEKRQSVAFWCNPISGHATLYWYQQILGQGPKLLIQFQNNGVVDDSQLPKDRFSAERLKGVDSTLKIQPAKLEDSAVYLCASSLDRLNEQFFGPGTRLTVL.

V usage is TRBV5-4 and J usage is TRBJ2-2; 10 bases match TRBD2. Germline trimming cut 4 bases from V and 2 bases from J; bases unmatched to any gene: 8. The CDR3 runs 17 residues. Germline values: CDR1 SGHNT, CDR2 YYREEE (reference sequence). CDR3 bases: TGTGCCAGCAGCGGCATTCCTAGCGGGAGCAACACCGGGGAGCTGTTTTTT. This translates into CASSGIPSGSNTGELFF.

The V and J genes are TRBV12-3 or TRBV12-4 and TRBJ2-7; tentatively, D is TRBD1 (5 bases). Trimming took off 5 bases at V and 7 bases at J, with 15 bases between the two ends. The CDR3 consists of 13 residues. The CDR3 DNA reads as TGTGCCAGCAGTCTTTTGCAGGGTGAAGAGCAGTACTTC. Residues: CASSLLQGEEQYF.

This clonotype was seen just once. The chain combines TRBV12-3 or TRBV12-4 with TRBJ1-1; a weak D match, TRBD1 (5 bases). Trimming pared 6 bases from V and 9 bases from J, leaving 17 bases between. The CDR3 runs 13 residues. The chain's CDR3 is CASSSYKWGKAFF. The CDR3 DNA is TGTGCCAGCAGCTCCTACAAGTGGGGCAAAGCTTTCTTT.

The chain uses TRBV11-1 and TRBJ1-2; D unclear. The germline V and J ends were trimmed by 4 bases and 4 bases, with 10 bases remaining between them. Germline V CDR1 and CDR2: SGHAT, FQDESV (reference sequence). The length of the CDR3 is 13 residues. CDR3: CASSSERTYGYTF. The CDR3, as DNA: TGTGCCAGCAGCTCCGAAAGAACCTATGGCTACACCTTC. The whole variable domain, remainder taken from reference TRBV11-1 and TRBJ1-2, is EAEVAQSPRYKITEKSQAVAFWCDPISGHATLYWYRQILGQGPELLVQFQDESVVDDSQLPKDRFSAERLKGVDSTLKIQPAELGDSAMYLCASSSERTYGYTFGSGTRLTVV.

This sequence joins TRBV29-1 and TRBJ1-3; TRBD1 is a possible D gene (5 bases). Germline CDR1 SQVTM, CDR2 ANQGSEA. The CDR3 totals 13 residues. Trimming shortened V by 6 bases and J by 6 bases, and 15 bases separated the two germline ends. CDR3 amino acids: CSVEEGIVNTIYF. CDR3 DNA sequence: TGCAGCGTGGAGGAGGGGATTGTAAACACCATATATTTT.